Given below is one T cell receptor beta chain in context. Its antigen is still unknown. Nothing much larger sits one base from this clone, and base qualities are not available. The immunoSEQ Assay, a bias-controlled multiplex PCR, was used to amplify TCRbeta CDR3 regions from genomic DNA. Per the original workflow: The number of nucleated cells in each sample was estimated by amplification of reference gene primers within the assay. To quantify the absolute abundance of each unique TCRbeta CDR3 rearrangement, sequence reads were collapsed and filtered. For each sample, productive Simpson clonality was calculated as the square root of Simpson's diversity index across productive rearrangements. TCRdb retrieved this table from immuneACCESS and kept in-frame rearrangements only. Not all clones are present; in checked studies, unresolved V genes account for under half, and no reason is known for the remainder. V, J and clone size are those of that table, while D and trimming were read from the DNA. This sample is represented by about 240,000 clones; approximately 80% of them were singletons. Roughly 4.7% of the sample goes to the ten largest clones.

This sample stems from a study of blood T cell repertoires in COVID-19 (dated by TCRdb to the early 2020s). Regarding the study in general: Collaborator samples came from the United States, Italy and Spain and covered acute and convalescent phases of COVID-19. The prospective study material was composed of cDNA or gDNA derived from T cells, B-cell-depleted T cells, or PBMCs. The dataset comprised deeply sampled blood TCRbeta repertoires from subjects exposed to, actively infected with, or recovered from COVID-19. The repertoires were made available in a free public database intended to serve as a resource for research on the immune response to SARS-CoV-2. The samples were drawn from two sources: the first 160 participants of the ongoing ImmuneRACE study, and 950 to 1,500 subjects contributed by 6 global collaborators. Nearly every sample came with metadata listing a de-identified subject ID, COVID-19 status, age in years and sex. Where HLA class I and class II types were available, the types were taken from metadata supplied by the sample provider, not from assay-based typing.

The full study reports these points: Clinical and demographic metadata were provided uncurated, with the amount varying by source and participant.

Each collaborating institution followed its own protocols to collect whole blood in K2EDTA tubes. For TCRbeta analysis, collaborators shipped samples in one of three forms: frozen whole blood, isolated PBMCs, or DNA extracted from either of those sample types. The sample taken for sequencing was peripheral blood. This clonotype was obtained from a woman aged 70-85 years with acute or convalescent COVID-19.

The CDR3 corresponds to CASSLHSVNYGYTF. The DNA reads TGTGCCAGCAGTTTACACAGTGTTAACTATGGCTACACCTTC. The rearranged segments are TRBV27 and TRBJ1-2; the D gene lacks a confident call. The junction shows trimming of 2 bases on V and 1 base on J, plus 8 bases between the germline ends. CDR1 MNHEY and CDR2 SMNVEV are derived from the germline V gene (reference sequence). From the cysteine up to the phenylalanine, the CDR3 has a length of 14 residues. Only the CDR3 part of the read is kept: 42 bases, read in frame from the first base.